The sequence of this T cell receptor (beta chain) was determined in a study of blood T cells in healthy people across ages. In regard to this clonotype: Its target is unknown. Germline and junction disagree at one end, which may indicate a read error.

The CDR3 covers 14 residues. CDR1 SEHNR and CDR2 FQNEAQ come from the germline V gene (reference sequence). Sample-barcoded 5' priming and a J-beta primer mix drove a second PCR of about 6 to 12 cycles. Using its own MiXCR run on the 5' RACE reads, TCRdb lists one record per CDR3 protein. The sample records about 680,000 distinct CDR3 sequences, roughly 50% being singletons. Findings and caveats of the study: Versus aged donors, long-lived donors had higher diversity and more naive CD4+ cells. There was a strong correlation between TCR beta diversity and naive T cell percentage.

V is TRBV7-9 and J is TRBJ1-2; D not certain. Sequenced: blood. This receptor was taken from a woman aged 55-69 years in good health. CDR3 sequence: CASSVEETNYSYTF. For the CDR3, the DNA is TGTGCCAGCAGCGTAGAGGAGACGAACTATAGCTACACCTTC.